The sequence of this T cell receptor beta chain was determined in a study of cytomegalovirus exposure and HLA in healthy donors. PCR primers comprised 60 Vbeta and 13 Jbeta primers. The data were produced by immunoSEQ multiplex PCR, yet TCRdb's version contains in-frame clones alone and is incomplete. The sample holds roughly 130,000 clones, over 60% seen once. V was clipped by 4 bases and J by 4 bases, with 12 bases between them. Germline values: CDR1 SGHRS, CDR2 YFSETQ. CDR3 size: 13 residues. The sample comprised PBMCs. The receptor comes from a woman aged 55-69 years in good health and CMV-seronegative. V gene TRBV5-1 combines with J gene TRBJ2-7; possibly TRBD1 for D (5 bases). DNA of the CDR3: TGCGCCAGCAGCGGATCCTACAGGTACGAGCAGTACTTC. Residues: CASSGSYRYEQYF.